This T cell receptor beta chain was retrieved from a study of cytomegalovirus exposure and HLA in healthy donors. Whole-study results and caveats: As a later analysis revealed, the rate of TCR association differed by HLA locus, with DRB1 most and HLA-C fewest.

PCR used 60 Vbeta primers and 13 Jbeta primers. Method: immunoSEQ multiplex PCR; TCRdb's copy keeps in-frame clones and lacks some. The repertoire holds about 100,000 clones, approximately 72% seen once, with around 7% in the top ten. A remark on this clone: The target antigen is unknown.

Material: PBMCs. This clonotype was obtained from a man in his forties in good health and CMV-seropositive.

CDR3 residues: CATLGEDSYEQYF. The CDR3 DNA follows: TGTGCCACCCTAGGGGAGGACTCCTACGAGCAGTACTTC. The V gene is TRBV2, the J gene TRBJ2-5, with D tentatively TRBD2 (6 bases). The J call may be faulty, since TRBJ2-7 better matches the DNA end. Per germline, CDR1 SNHLY and CDR2 FYNNEI. The CDR3 consists of 13 residues.